By sample fraction, the clone carrying this T cell receptor (beta chain) is medium-sized. Its antigen is not known. The CDR3 has 13 residues. CDR1 and CDR2 from the germline V gene are SGHRS and YFSETQ. V lost 4 bases, J lost 5 bases, and 6 bases stayed unmatched. The study tagged each TCR cDNA molecule with a unique molecular identifier. TCRdb reanalysed the 5' RACE reads using MiXCR and keeps one entry per CDR3 protein. The sample lists roughly 8,400 distinct CDR3 sequences; around 5.4% were seen once. The data are from a study of spatial heterogeneity in lung cancer. On the study more broadly: Counts of TCR transcripts in tumor regions correlated strongly with a matched bulk RNA-seq T cell module score. Overall study results and limits: Tracking of tumor mutation counts was seen in expanded intratumoral alpha and beta TCR counts.

Described time point: sample taken at primary tumor resection. The donors comprised about 70 untreated early-stage non-small cell lung cancer patients. The chain combines TRBV5-1 with TRBJ2-7; TRBD2 matches at 7 bases. The origin of this receptor is a male donor with early-stage non-small cell lung cancer. Sequenced here: lung tumor tissue, sampled at surgery. In DNA, the CDR3 is TGCGCCAGCAGCCCGGGACTAAGTGACGAGCAGTACTTC. It encodes CASSPGLSDEQYF.